Below, 5 T cell receptor beta chains from the same sample are listed, as sequenced in a study of early T cells in non-severe SARS-CoV-2 infection (dated by TCRdb to the early 2020s). Libraries came from 5' RACE. Sequencing was carried out with a NextSeq 500. The public reads were reprocessed in TCRdb via fastp at Q25 and MiXCR, keeping in-frame beta chains. Each entry merges the rows of one CDR3 protein and shows their most common DNA and genes. The table for this sample lists 85,000 to 100,000 distinct CDR3 sequences; roughly 13% of them were counted only once. The ten largest clonotypes hold approximately 2% of the sample. Sequencing input: whole blood. The receptors were sampled from an adult who was a healthcare worker with PCR-confirmed SARS-CoV-2 infection or an uninfected control (not recorded which).

CDR3 bases: TGTGCCAGCAGTTACTCGACTAGCGGGGGGGCGGAAAATGAGCAGTTCTTC. Amino acid sequence: CASSYSTSGGAENEQFF. The rearrangement links TRBV6-5 to TRBJ2-1; 14 bases line up with TRBD2. V shed 0 bases and J 7 bases; nucleotides not matched to a gene: 5. Germline V gives CDR1 MNHEY, CDR2 SVGAGI. There are 17 residues in the CDR3.

A few counts support this clonotype. The rearrangement links TRBV29-1 to TRBJ1-3, with a tentative D call TRBD1 (5 bases). The ends were cut back, 6 bases at V and 0 bases at J, with 18 bases in the middle. The CDR3 is 16 residues long. Looked up from germline, CDR1 is SQVTM and CDR2 is ANQGSEA. CDR3 amino acids: CSVARASTRSGNTIYF. CDR3 sequence (DNA): TGCAGCGTCGCCAGGGCCTCCACTCGCTCTGGAAACACCATATATTTT.

This clonotype was found many times. J is TRBJ2-5 and V is TRBV12-3 or TRBV12-4, with unresolved D. This CDR3 spans 14 amino acids. Trimming took off 2 bases at V and 2 bases at J, with 9 bases between the two ends. The CDR3 nucleotides read TGTGCCAGCAGTTTAAGACCCCGACAAGAGACCCAGTACTTC. Residues: CASSLRPRQETQYF.

V gene TRBV7-8 combines with J gene TRBJ1-5; no clear D. Deletions cut 1 base from V and 6 bases from J, with 16 bases between. Looked up from germline, CDR1 is SGHVS and CDR2 is FQNEAQ. The CDR3 consists of 16 residues. CDR3 sequence (DNA): TGTGCCAGCAGCTTAGAGGGAGAAGGAATGGTTCAGCCCCAGCATTTT. Translation gives CASSLEGEGMVQPQHF.

V gene TRBV28 combines with J gene TRBJ2-7, with 7 bases fitting TRBD1. J was trimmed by 4 bases and V by 5 bases; bases with no gene match: 8. CDR1 is MDHEN and CDR2 is SYDVKM in the germline V gene. The CDR3 contains 14 residues. The CDR3 here is CASSGRQGEYEQYF. As DNA, the CDR3 is TGTGCCAGCAGTGGAAGACAGGGAGAATACGAGCAGTACTTC.